One sample yielded the 26 T cell receptor beta chains listed below, sequenced in a study of CD8 T cells in Susac syndrome. Random hexamers were used to reverse transcribe the RNA input (roughly 0.5 to 1 ug). TCRdb passed the immunoSEQ multiplex PCR reads through MiXCR, listing each CDR3 protein once. The sample shows about 210,000 distinct CDR3 sequences, 95% of them seen only once. Sequenced material: CD4+ T cells from PBMCs. The receptors come from a human donor with multiple sclerosis.

The gene calls are TRBV6-5 and TRBJ2-2; D gene uncertain. This CDR3 region has 15 residues. The germline V gene encodes CDR1 MNHEY and CDR2 SVGAGI. V was trimmed by 6 bases and J by 6 bases, leaving 17 bases between them. This CDR3 is CASRPPAGVPGELFF. The CDR3, as DNA: TGTGCCAGCAGGCCGCCGGCTGGGGTCCCCGGGGAGCTGTTTTTT.

The gene calls are TRBV14 and TRBJ2-3; D unclear. CDR3 length: 16 residues. Germline CDR1 and CDR2: SGHDN and FVKESK. The V and J ends lost 4 bases and 4 bases respectively, with 18 bases between them. CDR3 sequence (DNA): TGTGCCAGCAGCCTAAAGCTCGGTAGCCGCGCAGATACGCAGTATTTT. Protein product: CASSLKLGSRADTQYF.

The chain has TRBV29-1 and TRBJ1-2, with D perhaps matching TRBD1 (5 bases). The CDR3 consists of 14 residues. Germline-derived CDR1 and CDR2 are SQVTM and ANQGSEA. Between the trimmed V and J ends, which lost 6 bases and 8 bases, there was a span of 22 bases. CDR3 residues: CSVRGQASTEGYTF. CDR3 coding DNA: TGCAGCGTAAGGGGTCAGGCTTCAACGGAGGGCTACACCTTC.

The chain uses TRBV2 and TRBJ1-1; D ambiguous. CDR3 length: 15 amino acids. Trimming removed 5 bases from V and 5 bases from J, with 18 bases in between. CDR1 and CDR2 (germline): SNHLY, FYNNEI. For the CDR3, the DNA is TGTGCCAGCAGTCAGACCCCATTGCCGGGGACTGAAGCTTTCTTT. It is translated as CASSQTPLPGTEAFF. The entire variable domain, with the rest obtained from reference TRBV2 and TRBJ1-1, is as follows: EPEVTQTPSHQVTQMGQEVILRCVPISNHLYFYWYRQILGQKVEFLVSFYNNEISEKSEIFDDQFSVERPDGSNFTLKIRSTKLEDSAMYFCASSQTPLPGTEAFFGQGTRLTVV.

The chain employs TRBV11-2 and TRBJ2-1; D remains ambiguous. This CDR3 spans 16 amino acids. The V end lost 7 bases, the J end lost 3 bases, and 19 bases lay between the germline ends. Germline V gene data show CDR1 as SGHAT and CDR2 as FQNNGV. The CDR3, as DNA: TGTGCCAGCACCCGGACCATCGACCACCTCTACAATGAGCAGTTCTTC. It is translated as CASTRTIDHLYNEQFF.

The chain joins TRBV7-2 to TRBJ2-3, with 8 bases matching TRBD1. Germline V gives CDR1 SGHTA, CDR2 FQGNSA. The CDR3 spans 15 residues. The V and J ends lost 5 bases and 0 bases, in that order; junction bases with no gene match: 4. The CDR3 loop is CASSNRQGSTDTQYF. The CDR3 region has the DNA TGTGCCAGCAGCAATCGACAGGGGAGCACAGATACGCAGTATTTT. Combining the CDR3 with reference TRBV7-2 and TRBJ2-3 gives the whole variable domain GAGVSQSPSNKVTEKGKDVELRCDPISGHTALYWYRQSLGQGLEFLIYFQGNSAPDKSGLPSDRFSAERTGGSVSTLTIQRTQQEDSAVYLCASSNRQGSTDTQYFGPGTRLTVL.

The table lists this clonotype with a count of one. V usage is TRBV5-1 and J usage is TRBJ2-5; no reliable D call. Looked up from germline, CDR1 is SGHRS and CDR2 is YFSETQ. CDR3 length: 14 residues. Trimming pared 0 bases from V and 2 bases from J, leaving 8 bases between. The CDR3 protein is CASSLVPDQETQYF. DNA of the CDR3: TGCGCCAGCAGCTTGGTGCCGGATCAAGAGACCCAGTACTTC.

The rearrangement joins TRBV28 to TRBJ2-5, with a possible D match to TRBD2 (6 bases). Deletions cut 2 bases from V and 1 base from J, with 14 bases between. Germline values: CDR1 MDHEN, CDR2 SYDVKM. This CDR3 is built from 16 residues. The CDR3 DNA sequence: TGTGCCAGCAGTTTAGGGATCCCCGGGGGCCAAGAGACCCAGTACTTC. This translates into CASSLGIPGGQETQYF.

The V gene is TRBV20-1, the J gene TRBJ1-3; 8 nucleotides agree with TRBD1. Germline CDR1 DFQATT, CDR2 SNEGSKA (reference sequence). CDR3 length: 17 amino acids. V gave up 0 bases and J gave up 14 bases; unmatched junction bases: 21. CDR3 in amino acids: CSARDPGTGPTLDRVYF. In DNA, the CDR3 is TGCAGTGCTAGAGATCCCGGGACAGGCCCCACTCTGGATCGGGTATATTTT.

The chain uses TRBV6-6 and TRBJ1-2; tentative D call: TRBD1 (6 bases). The CDR3 is 16 residues long. V dropped 5 bases and J dropped 0 bases, with 16 bases sitting between them. The V gene's germline CDR1 is MNHNY and CDR2 SVGAGI (reference sequence). The CDR3 DNA reads as TGTGCCAGCAGTGGTCAGGGGCCCGGGGCTAACTATGGCTACACCTTC. It encodes CASSGQGPGANYGYTF.

This chain joins TRBV4-2 and TRBJ2-7; D remains unclear. The CDR3 consists of 13 residues. V was clipped by 3 bases and J by 2 bases, with 8 bases between them. Per germline, CDR1 LGHNA and CDR2 YNFKEQ. This chain's CDR3 is CASSHRPAYEQYF. The CDR3 nucleotides are TGTGCCAGCAGCCACCGGCCAGCCTACGAGCAGTACTTC.

This clonotype was recorded only once. V is TRBV20-1 and J is TRBJ1-2; the D is unclear. Trimming pared 1 base from V and 1 base from J, leaving 10 bases between. CDR1 is DFQATT and CDR2 is SNEGSKA in the germline V gene (reference sequence). CDR3 length: 14 amino acids. CDR3 amino acids: CSARVTQNNYGYTF. CDR3 coding DNA: TGCAGTGCTAGAGTTACGCAAAATAACTATGGCTACACCTTC.

The chain combines TRBV19 with TRBJ1-2; perhaps TRBD1 as D (5 bases). Germline CDR1 and CDR2: LNHDA and SQIVND (reference sequence). CDR3 size: 13 residues. V lost 5 bases to trimming and J lost 3 bases, with 10 bases between them. CDR3 residues: CASSPGNDYGYTF. CDR3 in DNA: TGTGCCAGTAGTCCAGGGAACGACTATGGCTACACCTTC.

The chain recombines TRBV5-1 with TRBJ2-7; the D call may be TRBD1 or TRBD2 (6 bases each). The CDR3 extends over 16 amino acids. The germline gives CDR1 SGHRS, CDR2 YFSETQ. Trimming took 2 bases from V and 0 from J, leaving 15 bases between them. The CDR3 protein is CASSLWMGGRSYEQYF. In DNA form, the CDR3 reads TGCGCCAGCAGCTTATGGATGGGGGGCCGCTCCTACGAGCAGTACTTC.

The CDR3 DNA reads TGCGCCAGCAGCTTGGACCTAGGCTATGGCTACACCTTC. It specifies CASSLDLGYGYTF. The gene calls are TRBV5-1 and TRBJ1-2; D unclear. Trimming removed 0 bases from V and 4 bases from J, with 7 bases in between. The CDR3 length is 13 residues. Per germline, CDR1 SGHRS and CDR2 YFSETQ.

A note on this clonotype: The junction shows a germline mismatch at one end, possibly a read error. V gene TRBV10-2 combines with J gene TRBJ2-7; D may be TRBD2 (5 bases). The V gene's germline CDR1 is WSHSY and CDR2 SAAADI. The CDR3 contains 14 residues. The CDR3 DNA follows: TGTGCCAGCAGTGAAGGTTTCGGGATAGCGGAGCAGTACTTC. Protein: CASSEGFGIAEQYF.

The chain joins TRBV2 to TRBJ2-7; 7 nucleotides agree with TRBD1. The CDR3 runs 14 residues. Germline CDR1 reads SNHLY; CDR2 reads FYNNEI. V dropped 4 bases and J dropped 0; count of bases not matched to a gene: 3. CDR3 region: CASSGDRSSYEQYF. CDR3 in DNA: TGTGCCAGCAGTGGGGACAGAAGCTCCTACGAGCAGTACTTC.

The chain has TRBV7-9 and TRBJ1-6; the match to TRBD1 covers 9 bases. Trimming took 4 bases from V and 5 from J; bases not matched to a gene: 3. CDR1 is SEHNR, CDR2 FQNEAQ, per germline (reference sequence). This CDR3 spans 15 amino acids. In DNA, the CDR3 is TGTGCCAGCAGCTCACAGGGGGCACATAATTCACCCCTCCACTTT. Amino acid sequence: CASSSQGAHNSPLHF.

This chain connects TRBV2 to TRBJ2-6; D not resolved. The CDR3 has 12 residues. Trimming pared 4 bases from V and 2 bases from J, leaving 0 bases between. The germline CDR1 and CDR2 sequences are SNHLY and FYNNEI. CDR3 loop: CASSAGANVLTF. CDR3 DNA sequence: TGTGCCAGCAGTGCTGGGGCCAACGTCCTGACTTTC.

This clonotype has just one count. This chain joins TRBV20-1 and TRBJ2-3; a weak D match, TRBD2 (7 bases). Germline assignment: CDR1 DFQATT and CDR2 SNEGSKA (reference sequence). The CDR3 covers 16 residues. V lost 3 bases and J lost 4, with 20 bases in between. CDR3 sequence: CSASLRARGGADTQYF. In nucleotides, the CDR3 is TGCAGTGCTAGCCTCCGGGCCAGGGGAGGGGCAGATACGCAGTATTTT.

The chain has TRBV20-1 and TRBJ2-4; 12 bases agree with TRBD2. Trimming cost V 2 bases and J 8 bases; bases outside gene matches: 7. Looked up from germline, CDR1 is DFQATT and CDR2 is SNEGSKA (reference sequence). The CDR3 length is 15 residues. Here the CDR3 reads CSARPTSGRSYIQYF. DNA for the CDR3: TGCAGTGCTAGACCCACTAGCGGGAGGTCTTACATTCAGTACTTC.

V usage is TRBV19 and J usage is TRBJ2-2, with a possible D match to TRBD1 (5 bases). Trimming removed 7 bases at V and 4 bases at J, with 10 bases between. In germline, CDR1 is LNHDA, CDR2 SQIVND (reference sequence). This CDR3 is built from 13 residues. CDR3 residues: CASNNRGTGELFF. DNA for the CDR3: TGTGCCAGTAATAATAGGGGCACCGGGGAGCTGTTTTTT.

The sample holds one count of this clonotype. The chain recombines TRBV30 with TRBJ2-5; 9 nucleotides align to TRBD2. Looked up from germline, CDR1 is GTSNPN and CDR2 is SVGIG (reference sequence). Losses at the gene ends were 8 bases for V and 2 bases for J; bases not matched to a gene: 6. This CDR3 contains 13 residues. The CDR3 bases are TGTGCCCAGGGGCTAGCGGGACAAGAGACCCAGTACTTC. Residues: CAQGLAGQETQYF.

The chain has TRBV20-1 and TRBJ1-2, with 9 bases that match TRBD1. V dropped 4 bases and J dropped 2; count of bases not matched to a gene: 11. The CDR3 has 16 amino acids. The germline gives CDR1 DFQATT, CDR2 SNEGSKA (reference sequence). In DNA, the CDR3 is TGCAGTGCTAATGGCCTCCGGGACAGGGAGAACTATGGCTACACCTTC. This gives the protein CSANGLRDRENYGYTF.

This chain links TRBV7-2 with TRBJ2-5; D perhaps matches TRBD2 (6 bases). This CDR3 comprises 15 residues. CDR1 SGHTA and CDR2 FQGNSA come from the germline V gene. Trimming stripped 1 base from V and 4 bases from J, with 13 bases between. CDR3 residues: CASSLEGTAVETQYF. The DNA of the CDR3 is TGTGCCAGCAGCTTAGAGGGGACTGCCGTAGAGACCCAGTACTTC.

This clonotype was observed once. V and J are TRBV12-3 or TRBV12-4 and TRBJ1-2; tentative D call: TRBD1 (6 bases). Deletions cut 5 bases from V and 8 bases from J, with 12 bases between. This CDR3 has 12 amino acids. The CDR3 spells CASSQGRSGYTF. CDR3 nucleotide sequence: TGTGCCAGCAGTCAGGGGCGGTCGGGCTACACCTTC.